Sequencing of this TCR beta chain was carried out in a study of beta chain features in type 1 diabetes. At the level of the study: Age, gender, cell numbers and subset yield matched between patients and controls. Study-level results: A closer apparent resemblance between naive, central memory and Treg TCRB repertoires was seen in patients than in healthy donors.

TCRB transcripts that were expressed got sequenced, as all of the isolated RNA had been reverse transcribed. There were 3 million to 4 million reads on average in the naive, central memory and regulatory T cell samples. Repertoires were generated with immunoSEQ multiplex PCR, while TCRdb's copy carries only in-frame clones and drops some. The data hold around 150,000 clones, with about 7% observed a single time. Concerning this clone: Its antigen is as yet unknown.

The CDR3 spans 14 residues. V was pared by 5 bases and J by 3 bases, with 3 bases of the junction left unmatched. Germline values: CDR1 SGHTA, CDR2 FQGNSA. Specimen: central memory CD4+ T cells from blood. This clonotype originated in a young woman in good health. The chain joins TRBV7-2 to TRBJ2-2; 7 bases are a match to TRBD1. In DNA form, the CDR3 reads TGTGCCAGCAGCCAACAGGGGTACACCGGGGAGCTGTTTTTT. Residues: CASSQQGYTGELFF.